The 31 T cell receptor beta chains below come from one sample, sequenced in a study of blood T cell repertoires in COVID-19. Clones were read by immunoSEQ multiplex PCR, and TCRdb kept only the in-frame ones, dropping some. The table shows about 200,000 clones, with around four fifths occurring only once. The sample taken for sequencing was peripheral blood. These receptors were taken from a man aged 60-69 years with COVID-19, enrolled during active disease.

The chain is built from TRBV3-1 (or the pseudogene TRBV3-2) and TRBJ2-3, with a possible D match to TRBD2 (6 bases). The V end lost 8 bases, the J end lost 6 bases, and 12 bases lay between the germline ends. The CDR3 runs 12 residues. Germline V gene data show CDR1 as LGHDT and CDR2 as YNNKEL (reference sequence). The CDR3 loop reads CASSFGGDTQYF. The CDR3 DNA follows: TGTGCCAGCTCCTTCGGAGGGGATACGCAGTATTTT.

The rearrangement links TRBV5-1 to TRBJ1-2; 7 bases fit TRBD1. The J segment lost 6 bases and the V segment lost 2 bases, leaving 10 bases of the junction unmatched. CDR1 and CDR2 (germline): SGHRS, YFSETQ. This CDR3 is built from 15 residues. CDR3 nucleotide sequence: TGCGCCAGCAGCTTAACAGGGGTTCAGGTGGATGGCTACACCTTC. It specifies CASSLTGVQVDGYTF.

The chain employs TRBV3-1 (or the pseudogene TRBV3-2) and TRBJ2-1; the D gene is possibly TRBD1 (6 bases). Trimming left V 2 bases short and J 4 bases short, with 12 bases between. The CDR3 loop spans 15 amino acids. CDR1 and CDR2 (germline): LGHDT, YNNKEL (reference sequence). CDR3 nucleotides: TGTGCCAGCAGCCAACGGACAGTTCTATACAATGAGCAGTTCTTC. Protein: CASSQRTVLYNEQFF.

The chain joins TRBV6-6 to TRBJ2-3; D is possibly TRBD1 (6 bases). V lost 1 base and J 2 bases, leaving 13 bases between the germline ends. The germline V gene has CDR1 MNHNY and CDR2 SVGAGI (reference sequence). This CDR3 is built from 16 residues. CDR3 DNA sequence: TGTGCCAGCAGTTACTGGTCAGGGGTACCCACAGATACGCAGTATTTT. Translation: CASSYWSGVPTDTQYF.

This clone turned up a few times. Here the CDR3 reads CVRSLEGSGGESNQPQHF. CDR3 in DNA: TGTGTCAGAAGCTTAGAGGGGTCGGGGGGCGAGAGCAATCAGCCCCAGCATTTT. The chain couples TRBV7-5 to TRBJ1-5. TRBV7-5 is marked as a pseudogene. This CDR3 has 18 residues.

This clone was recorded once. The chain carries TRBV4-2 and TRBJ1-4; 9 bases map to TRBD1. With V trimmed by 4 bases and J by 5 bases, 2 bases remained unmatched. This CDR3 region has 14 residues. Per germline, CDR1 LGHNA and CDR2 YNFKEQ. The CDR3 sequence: CASSPGTGNEKLFF. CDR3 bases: TGTGCCAGCAGCCCAGGGACAGGGAATGAAAAACTGTTTTTT.

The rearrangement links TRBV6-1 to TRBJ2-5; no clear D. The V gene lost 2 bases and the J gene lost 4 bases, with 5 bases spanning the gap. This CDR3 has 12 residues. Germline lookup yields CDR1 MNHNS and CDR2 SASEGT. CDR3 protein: CASSEWRETQYF. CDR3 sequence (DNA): TGTGCCAGCAGTGAATGGAGAGAGACCCAGTACTTC.

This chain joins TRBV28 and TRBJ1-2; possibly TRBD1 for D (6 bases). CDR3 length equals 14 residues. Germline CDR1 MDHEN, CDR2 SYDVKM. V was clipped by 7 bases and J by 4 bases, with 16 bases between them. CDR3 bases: TGTGCCAGCACGGATTCGACAGGCATCTATGGCTACACCTTC. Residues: CASTDSTGIYGYTF.

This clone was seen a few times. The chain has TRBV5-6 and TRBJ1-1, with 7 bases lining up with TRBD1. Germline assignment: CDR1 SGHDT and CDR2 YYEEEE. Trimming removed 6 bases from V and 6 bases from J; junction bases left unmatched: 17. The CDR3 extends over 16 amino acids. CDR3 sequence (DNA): TGTGCCAGCATAGGTGGCCGACAGGGCATCTGGGCTGAAGCTTTCTTT. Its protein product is CASIGGRQGIWAEAFF.

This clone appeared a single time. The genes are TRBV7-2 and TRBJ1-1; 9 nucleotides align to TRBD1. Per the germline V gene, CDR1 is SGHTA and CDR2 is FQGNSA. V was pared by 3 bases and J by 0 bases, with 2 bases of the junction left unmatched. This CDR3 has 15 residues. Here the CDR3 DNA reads TGTGCCAGCAGCTTGGGGGACAGGGTGAACACTGAAGCTTTCTTT. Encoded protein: CASSLGDRVNTEAFF.

CDR3 nucleotide sequence: TGTGCCAGCAGTTCCCCGGGGACTGAAGCTTTCTTT. Residues: CASSSPGTEAFF. The chain employs TRBV27 and TRBJ1-1, with D uncertain. The CDR3 loop spans 12 amino acids. Looked up from germline, CDR1 is MNHEY and CDR2 is SMNVEV (reference sequence). V was cut by 4 bases and J by 5 bases, with 8 bases left in between.

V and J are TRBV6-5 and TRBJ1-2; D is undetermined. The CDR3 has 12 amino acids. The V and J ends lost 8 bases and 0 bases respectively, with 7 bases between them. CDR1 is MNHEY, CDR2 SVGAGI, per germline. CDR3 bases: TGTGCCAGCCACTCCCCTAACTATGGCTACACCTTC. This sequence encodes CASHSPNYGYTF.

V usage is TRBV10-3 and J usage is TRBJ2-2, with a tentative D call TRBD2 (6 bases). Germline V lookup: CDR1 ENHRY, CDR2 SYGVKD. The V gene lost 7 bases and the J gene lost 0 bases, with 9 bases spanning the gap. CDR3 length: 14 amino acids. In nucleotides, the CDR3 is TGTGCCATCACGAGCGGGTCGAACACCGGGGAGCTGTTTTTT. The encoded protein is CAITSGSNTGELFF.

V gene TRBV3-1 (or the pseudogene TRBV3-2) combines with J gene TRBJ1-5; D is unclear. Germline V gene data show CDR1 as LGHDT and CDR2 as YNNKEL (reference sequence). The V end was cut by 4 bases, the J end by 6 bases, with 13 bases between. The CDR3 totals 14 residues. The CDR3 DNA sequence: TGTGCCAGCAGCCTACACCAAAACAGTCAGCCCCAGCATTTT. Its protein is CASSLHQNSQPQHF.

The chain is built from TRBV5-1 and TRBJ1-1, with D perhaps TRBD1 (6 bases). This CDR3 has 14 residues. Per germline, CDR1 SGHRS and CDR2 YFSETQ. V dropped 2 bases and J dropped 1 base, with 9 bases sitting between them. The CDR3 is CASSFQTGNTEAFF. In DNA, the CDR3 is TGCGCCAGCAGCTTTCAGACAGGGAACACTGAAGCTTTCTTT.

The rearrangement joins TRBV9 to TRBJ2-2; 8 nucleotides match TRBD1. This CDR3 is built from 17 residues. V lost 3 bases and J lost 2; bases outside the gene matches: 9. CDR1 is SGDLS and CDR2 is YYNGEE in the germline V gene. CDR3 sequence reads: CASSARGTGANTGELFF. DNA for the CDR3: TGTGCCAGCAGCGCCAGAGGGACAGGTGCAAACACCGGGGAGCTGTTTTTT.

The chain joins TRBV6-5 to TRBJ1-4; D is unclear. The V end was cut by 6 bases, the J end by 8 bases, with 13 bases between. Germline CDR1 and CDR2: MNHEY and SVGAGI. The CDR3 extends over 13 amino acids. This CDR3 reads CASRPGLSEKLFF. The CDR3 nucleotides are TGTGCCAGCAGGCCCGGTTTGAGCGAAAAACTGTTTTTT.

The CDR3 loop is CAISALGLAGAAYEQYF. CDR3 coding DNA: TGTGCCATCAGTGCGTTAGGACTAGCGGGGGCCGCTTACGAGCAGTACTTC. V is TRBV10-3 and J is TRBJ2-7; 13 bases are shared with TRBD2. V lost 4 bases to trimming and J lost 4 bases; unmatched junction nucleotides: 10. The CDR3 is 17 amino acids. The germline V gene encodes CDR1 ENHRY and CDR2 SYGVKD.

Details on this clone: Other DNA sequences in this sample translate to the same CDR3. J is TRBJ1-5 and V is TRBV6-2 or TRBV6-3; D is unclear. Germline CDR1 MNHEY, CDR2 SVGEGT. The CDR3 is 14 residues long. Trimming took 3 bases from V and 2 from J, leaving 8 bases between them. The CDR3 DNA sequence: TGTGCCAGCAGTTATTCCGGGGGCAATCAGCCCCAGCATTTT. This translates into CASSYSGGNQPQHF.

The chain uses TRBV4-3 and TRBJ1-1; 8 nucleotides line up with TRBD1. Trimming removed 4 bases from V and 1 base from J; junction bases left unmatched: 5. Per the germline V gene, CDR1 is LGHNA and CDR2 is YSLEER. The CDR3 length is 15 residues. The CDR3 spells CASSLTGTGNTEAFF. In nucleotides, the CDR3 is TGCGCCAGCAGCCTTACCGGGACAGGGAACACTGAAGCTTTCTTT.

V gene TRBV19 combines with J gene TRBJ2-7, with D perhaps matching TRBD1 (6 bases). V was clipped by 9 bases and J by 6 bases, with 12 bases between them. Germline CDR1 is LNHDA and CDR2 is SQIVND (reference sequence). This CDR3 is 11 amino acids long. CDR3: CASRGGVEQYF. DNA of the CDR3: TGTGCCAGCAGGGGTGGGGTCGAGCAGTACTTC.

CDR3 sequence reads: CASSFKGRAYEQYF. The CDR3 DNA follows: TGTGCCAGCAGTTTTAAAGGCAGGGCGTACGAGCAGTACTTC. The J gene is TRBJ2-7, the V gene TRBV27; D may be TRBD1 (5 bases). Germline-derived CDR1 and CDR2 are MNHEY and SMNVEV (reference sequence). V lost 3 bases and J 4 bases, leaving 13 bases between the germline ends. There are 14 residues in the CDR3.

The CDR3: CASPVGGDTQYF. The CDR3 bases are TGTGCCAGCCCCGTGGGAGGGGATACGCAGTATTTT. This chain connects TRBV28 to TRBJ2-3; 7 bases agree with TRBD2. Germline CDR1 and CDR2: MDHEN and SYDVKM. Unmatched junction bases numbered 5, after V lost 8 bases and J lost 6 bases. This CDR3 contains 12 residues.

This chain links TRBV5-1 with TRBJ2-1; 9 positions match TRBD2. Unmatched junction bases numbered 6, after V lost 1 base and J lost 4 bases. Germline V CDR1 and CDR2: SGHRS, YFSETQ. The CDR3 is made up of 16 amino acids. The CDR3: CASSLPLAGQYNEQFF. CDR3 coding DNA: TGCGCCAGCAGCTTGCCCCTAGCGGGACAATACAATGAGCAGTTCTTC.

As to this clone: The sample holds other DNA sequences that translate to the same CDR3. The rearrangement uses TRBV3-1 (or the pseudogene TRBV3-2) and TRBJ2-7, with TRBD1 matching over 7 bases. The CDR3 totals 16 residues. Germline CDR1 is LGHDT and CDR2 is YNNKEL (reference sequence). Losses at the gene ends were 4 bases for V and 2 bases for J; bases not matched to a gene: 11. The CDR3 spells CASSPKGANSPYEQYF. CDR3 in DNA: TGTGCCAGCAGCCCCAAGGGGGCCAATAGTCCCTACGAGCAGTACTTC.

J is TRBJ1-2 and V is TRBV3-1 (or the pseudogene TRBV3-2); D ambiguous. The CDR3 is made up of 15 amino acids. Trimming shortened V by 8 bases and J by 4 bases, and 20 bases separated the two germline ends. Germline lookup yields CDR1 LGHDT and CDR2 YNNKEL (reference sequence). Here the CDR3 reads CASSTRGGVGYGYTF. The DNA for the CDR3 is TGTGCCAGCTCGACCCGGGGAGGTGTAGGCTATGGCTACACCTTC.

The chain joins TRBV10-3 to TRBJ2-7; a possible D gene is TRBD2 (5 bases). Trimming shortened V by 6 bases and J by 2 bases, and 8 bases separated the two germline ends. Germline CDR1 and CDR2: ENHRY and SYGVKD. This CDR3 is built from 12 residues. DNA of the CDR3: TGTGCCATCAGAGAGGGCCCCTACGAGCAGTACTTC. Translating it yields CAIREGPYEQYF.

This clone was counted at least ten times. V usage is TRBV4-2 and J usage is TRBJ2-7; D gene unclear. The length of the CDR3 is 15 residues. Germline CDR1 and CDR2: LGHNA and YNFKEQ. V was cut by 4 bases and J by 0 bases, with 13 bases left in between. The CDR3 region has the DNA TGTGCCAGCAGCCCGACAAGGATTAGCTCCTACGAGCAGTACTTC. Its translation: CASSPTRISSYEQYF.

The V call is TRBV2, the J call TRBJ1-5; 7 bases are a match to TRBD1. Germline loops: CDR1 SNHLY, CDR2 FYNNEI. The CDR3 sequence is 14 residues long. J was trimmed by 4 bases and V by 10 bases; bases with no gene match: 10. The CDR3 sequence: CANKSRGRNQPQHF. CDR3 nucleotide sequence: TGTGCCAACAAGTCAAGGGGGCGAAATCAGCCCCAGCATTTT.

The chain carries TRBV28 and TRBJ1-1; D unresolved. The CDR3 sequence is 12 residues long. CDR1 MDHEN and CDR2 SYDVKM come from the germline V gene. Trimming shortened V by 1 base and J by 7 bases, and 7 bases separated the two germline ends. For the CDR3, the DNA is TGTGCCAGCAGTTTATATCCCGTTGAAGCTTTCTTT. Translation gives CASSLYPVEAFF.

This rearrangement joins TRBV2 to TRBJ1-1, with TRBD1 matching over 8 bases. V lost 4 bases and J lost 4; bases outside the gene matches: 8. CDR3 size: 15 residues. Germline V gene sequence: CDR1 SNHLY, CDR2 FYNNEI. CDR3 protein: CASSGTGTGLTEAFF. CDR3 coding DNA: TGTGCCAGCAGTGGGACCGGGACAGGCCTCACTGAAGCTTTCTTT.